These 20 T cell receptor beta chains came from one sample sequenced in a study of pediatric ulcerative colitis (dated by TCRdb to between 2018 and 2021). Receptor amplification or capture employed the immunoSEQ multiplex PCR assay. This immuneACCESS table, as held by TCRdb, lists in-frame sequences with V and J called but not all clones. Of the missing ones, under half trace to an unresolved V gene in checked studies; the others have no known cause. The sample data list roughly 30,000 clones, and roughly four fifths of these were observed just once. The ten largest clones represent around 4.4% of the sample. The sequenced sample consisted of blood. The receptors here all came from a boy younger than 18 with severe ulcerative colitis.

This chain's CDR3 is CASSPGAPPAFYGYTF. Written as DNA, the CDR3 is TGTGCCAGCAGCCCGGGGGCCCCCCCCGCCTTCTATGGCTACACCTTC. V usage is TRBV5-4 and J usage is TRBJ1-2; the D gene is possibly TRBD1 (6 bases). CDR3 length equals 16 residues. The V gene lost 4 bases and the J gene lost 4 bases, with 20 bases spanning the gap. Germline loops: CDR1 SGHNT, CDR2 YYREEE (reference sequence). The full variable domain, rest sourced from reference TRBV5-4 and TRBJ1-2, is ETGVTQSPTHLIKTRGQQVTLRCSSQSGHNTVSWYQQALGQGPQFIFQYYREEENGRGNFPPRFSGLQFPNYSSELNVNALELDDSALYLCASSPGAPPAFYGYTFGSGTRLTVV.

V and J are TRBV10-3 and TRBJ2-7; possibly TRBD2 for D (5 bases). This CDR3 comprises 14 residues. Germline CDR1 is ENHRY and CDR2 is SYGVKD. V was clipped by 6 bases and J by 5 bases, with 17 bases between them. CDR3 amino acids: CAISENTAGNEQYF. The CDR3 DNA reads as TGTGCCATCAGCGAAAACACGGCGGGCAACGAGCAGTACTTC.

This clone was counted a few times. The V gene is TRBV7-9, the J gene TRBJ1-1; D unclear. Trimming pared 8 bases from V and 4 bases from J, leaving 11 bases between. Looked up from germline, CDR1 is SEHNR and CDR2 is FQNEAQ (reference sequence). CDR3 length equals 12 residues. CDR3 in DNA: TGTGCCAGCCGCCTGGGAATCACTGAAGCTTTCTTT. This encodes CASRLGITEAFF.

This clone has just one count. The rearrangement links TRBV18 to TRBJ2-1; D not certain. Per germline, CDR1 KGHSH and CDR2 LQKENI. V was clipped by 1 base and J by 5 bases, with 3 bases between them. The CDR3 totals 12 residues. This chain's CDR3 is CASSPQNNEQFF. The DNA for the CDR3 is TGTGCCAGCTCACCACAGAACAATGAGCAGTTCTTC. The full variable domain, completed using reference TRBV18 and TRBJ2-1, is NAGVMQNPRHLVRRRGQEARLRCSPMKGHSHVYWYRQLPEEGLKFMVYLQKENIIDESGMPKERFSAEFPKEGPSILRIQQVVRGDSAAYFCASSPQNNEQFFGPGTRLTVL.

This clone was observed a few times. This chain connects TRBV10-3 to TRBJ1-1, with a possible D match to TRBD1 (5 bases). The V gene's germline CDR1 is ENHRY and CDR2 SYGVKD. This CDR3 has 11 amino acids. Trimming stripped 6 bases from V and 7 bases from J, with 9 bases between. For the CDR3, the DNA is TGTGCCATCAGCGACAGAGATGAAGCTTTCTTT. Its translation: CAISDRDEAFF.

The chain couples TRBV5-1 to TRBJ2-5; 8 nucleotides agree with TRBD2. The CDR3 length is 14 residues. Trimming at V came to 6 bases and at J to 5 bases, leaving 9 bases not matched to a gene. Germline lookup yields CDR1 SGHRS and CDR2 YFSETQ. The CDR3 sequence is CASTWRGAEETQYF. The DNA for the CDR3 is TGCGCCAGCACCTGGCGGGGGGCCGAGGAGACCCAGTACTTC.

There are a few counts of this clone. This rearrangement joins TRBV6-6 to TRBJ1-5, with TRBD1 as a possible D gene (5 bases). V dropped 6 bases and J dropped 2 bases, with 11 bases sitting between them. The CDR3 runs to 14 residues. Germline loops: CDR1 MNHNY, CDR2 SVGAGI (reference sequence). The CDR3: CASSHGHGNQPQHF. In nucleotides, the CDR3 is TGTGCCAGCAGCCACGGACATGGCAATCAGCCCCAGCATTTT.

The chain recombines TRBV5-4 with TRBJ1-6; D not certain. There are 13 residues in the CDR3. Between the trimmed V and J ends, which lost 1 base and 9 bases, there was a span of 8 bases. Looked up from germline, CDR1 is SGHNT and CDR2 is YYREEE (reference sequence). The CDR3 reads CASSLPRGSPLHF. For the CDR3, the DNA is TGTGCCAGCAGCTTGCCCCGGGGTTCACCCCTCCACTTT.

The DNA for the CDR3 is TGTGCCAGCATCCCCCAAGGACTTAGCAATCAGCCCCAGCATTTT. It translates to CASIPQGLSNQPQHF. The J gene is TRBJ1-5, the V gene TRBV6-1; D is unresolved. The CDR3 is 15 residues long. Germline CDR1 MNHNS, CDR2 SASEGT. V shed 7 bases and J shed 0 bases, with 13 bases lying between them.

This chain uses TRBV19 with TRBJ1-2; D is unclear. Germline lookup yields CDR1 LNHDA and CDR2 SQIVND (reference sequence). V gave up 1 base and J gave up 5 bases, with 8 bases separating them. The CDR3 covers 13 residues. The CDR3 spells CASSIGVSYGYTF. The CDR3 region has the DNA TGTGCCAGTAGTATAGGAGTCAGTTATGGCTACACCTTC.

The sample holds one count of this clone. V and J are TRBV4-3 and TRBJ1-5; D gene unclear. Germline-derived CDR1 and CDR2 are LGHNA and YSLEER. The CDR3 sequence is 17 residues long. V was clipped by 0 bases and J by 0 bases, with 12 bases between them. Here the CDR3 DNA reads TGCGCCAGCAGCCAAGATAAGGTGGGAGTTAGCAATCAGCCCCAGCATTTT. This codes for CASSQDKVGVSNQPQHF.

This clone has more than one count but fewer than ten. J is TRBJ2-2 and V is TRBV10-1; TRBD2 matches at 7 bases. CDR1 is WNHNN, CDR2 SYGVQD, per germline (reference sequence). V was pared by 9 bases and J by 5 bases, with 6 bases of the junction left unmatched. This CDR3 region has 13 residues. The CDR3 nucleotides read TGCGCCAGACTAGCGAGACGGACCGGGGAGCTGTTTTTT. Translation gives CARLARRTGELFF.

The DNA for the CDR3 is TGTGCCACCCCAATCCAAGAAGCCCGGGCCAATCGCGGGCAGTACTTC. This encodes CATPIQEARANRGQYF. The chain employs TRBV19 and TRBJ2-7; the D is unclear. The CDR3 extends over 16 amino acids. CDR1 is LNHDA and CDR2 is SQIVND in the germline V gene (reference sequence). V was clipped by 10 bases and J by 9 bases, with 31 bases between them.

This clone was observed a single time. The chain is built from TRBV5-6 and TRBJ1-5, with 7 bases aligning to TRBD1. J gave up 1 base and V 4 bases, and 5 bases lay outside the gene matches. This CDR3 comprises 15 residues. Germline-derived CDR1 and CDR2 are SGHDT and YYEEEE. The CDR3 loop reads CASSQGDSSNQPQHF. CDR3 nucleotides: TGTGCCAGCAGCCAGGGGGATTCGAGCAATCAGCCCCAGCATTTT. The full variable domain, rest sourced from reference TRBV5-6 and TRBJ1-5, is DAGVTQSPTHLIKTRGQQVTLRCSPKSGHDTVSWYQQALGQGPQFIFQYYEEEERQRGNFPDRFSGHQFPNYSSELNVNALLLGDSALYLCASSQGDSSNQPQHFGDGTRLSIL.

V is TRBV4-3 and J is TRBJ2-1, with D possibly being TRBD1 (5 bases). The CDR3 has 16 residues. The ends were cut back, 0 bases at V and 2 bases at J, with 11 bases in the middle. Germline V CDR1 and CDR2: LGHNA, YSLEER. The chain's CDR3 is CASSQDSQGPYNEQFF. CDR3 DNA: TGCGCCAGCAGCCAAGATAGCCAGGGCCCCTACAATGAGCAGTTCTTC.

The rearrangement uses TRBV4-3 and TRBJ2-7; D gene ambiguous. CDR1 is LGHNA, CDR2 YSLEER, per germline. This CDR3 is 13 amino acids long. V was cut by 0 bases and J by 3 bases, with 6 bases left in between. The CDR3 spells CASSQEDRYEQYF. As DNA, the CDR3 is TGCGCCAGCAGCCAAGAGGACCGCTACGAGCAGTACTTC.

V and J are TRBV18 and TRBJ2-1; TRBD2 might be the D (5 bases). This CDR3 contains 11 residues. The germline V gene has CDR1 KGHSH and CDR2 LQKENI. Trimming removed 6 bases at V and 8 bases at J, with 8 bases between. The CDR3 protein is CASSPSYEQFF. Written as DNA, the CDR3 is TGTGCCAGCTCCCCTAGCTATGAGCAGTTCTTC.

The chain joins TRBV27 to TRBJ1-4; 12 bases are a match to TRBD1. The CDR3 length is 14 residues. The trim removed 4 bases at V and 11 bases at J, leaving 5 bases unmatched. Germline values: CDR1 MNHEY, CDR2 SMNVEV (reference sequence). The CDR3 sequence is CASSSGTGGLKLFF. The CDR3 DNA sequence: TGTGCCAGCAGTTCCGGGACAGGGGGCCTCAAACTGTTTTTT.

This rearrangement joins TRBV9 to TRBJ2-3; 11 positions match TRBD2. The junction had 3 bases not matched to a gene; V was cut back by 3 bases and J by 6 bases. In germline, CDR1 is SGDLS, CDR2 YYNGEE. This CDR3 has 14 residues. The CDR3 bases are TGTGCCAGCAGCGATAGCGGGGGGGCCGATACGCAGTATTTT. This gives the protein CASSDSGGADTQYF. The full variable domain, its missing parts supplied by reference TRBV9 and TRBJ2-3, is DSGVTQTPKHLITATGQRVTLRCSPRSGDLSVYWYQQSLDQGLQFLIQYYNGEERAKGNILERFSAQQFPDLHSELNLSSLELGDSALYFCASSDSGGADTQYFGPGTRLTVL.

The chain combines TRBV2 with TRBJ2-5; possible D gene TRBD2, 6 bases. The CDR3 has 15 amino acids. The V end was cut by 4 bases, the J end by 5 bases, with 17 bases between. Looked up from germline, CDR1 is SNHLY and CDR2 is FYNNEI. CDR3 protein: CASSGKDGGPETQYF. The CDR3 coding sequence is TGTGCCAGCAGTGGGAAAGACGGGGGTCCGGAGACCCAGTACTTC.